This is a list of T cell receptor beta chains from one sample in a study of cytomegalovirus exposure and HLA in healthy donors. Clones were sequenced by immunoSEQ multiplex PCR, and TCRdb holds only the in-frame ones, with some missing. Of fewer than 150,000 clones in the sample, approximately 80% were seen once. Sequenced: PBMCs. These receptors were taken from a man between 35 and 55 years old in good health and CMV-seropositive. Both conserved end residues are part of each CDR3. D genes are given only for firm matches. Clone size is given for some rows only: seen once, a few or many times, or a class if the clone is expanded.

NA | once | TRBJ2-1 | TRBV7-8 | 12 | TGTGCCAGCAGCTTAGGGGCCCTGGAGCAGTTCTTC | CASSLGALEQFF
NA | NA | TRBJ2-3 | TRBV5-1 | 16 | TGCGCCAGCAGCTTGGTTCCAGGCAGTCGCACAGATACGCAGTATTTT | CASSLVPGSRTDTQYF
NA | NA | TRBJ2-7 | TRBV2 | 12 | TGTGCCAGCAGTATAGCAATCTACGAGCAGTACTTC | CASSIAIYEQYF
TRBD2 | NA | TRBJ2-3 | TRBV15 | 19 | TGTGCCACCAGCAGAAATTCGCCCAGGGGCGGGGGGGCTCCAGATACGCAGTATTTT | CATSRNSPRGGGAPDTQYF
TRBD2 | NA | TRBJ2-1 | TRBV19 | 15 | TGTGCCAGTACACTGGGACTAGCGGGAAGGGATGAGCAGTTCTTC | CASTLGLAGRDEQFF
NA | NA | TRBJ1-2 | TRBV27 | 14 | TGTGCCAGCAGTTTATCGTACAGGAAGGACGGCTACACCTTC | CASSLSYRKDGYTF
NA | NA | TRBJ2-2 | TRBV10-3 | 12 | TGTGCCATCAAAGGCGGGGCCGGGGAGCTGTTTTTT | CAIKGGAGELFF
TRBD2 | NA | TRBJ2-2 | TRBV9 | 14 | TGTGCCAGCCGAGAAGGCGGGAGCACCGGGGAGCTGTTTTTT | CASREGGSTGELFF
NA | few | TRBJ2-1 | TRBV9 | 15 | TGTGCCAGCAGCGTAGGCCCGAGCTCCTACAATGAGCAGTTCTTC | CASSVGPSSYNEQFF
TRBD1 | NA | TRBJ2-4 | TRBV2 | 14 | TGTGCCAGCAGCGAGGACAGGGCAATGAACATTCAGTACTTC | CASSEDRAMNIQYF
TRBD1 | few | TRBJ2-3 | TRBV5-1 | 14 | TGCGCCAGCAGCGGGACAGGGTGGGGAGATACGCAGTATTTT | CASSGTGWGDTQYF
NA | few | TRBJ1-1 | TRBV6-6 | 12 | TGTGCCAGCAGTTACCGAGGGCTTGAAGCTTTCTTT | CASSYRGLEAFF
TRBD2 | NA | TRBJ2-3 | TRBV11-2 | 15 | TGTGCCAGCAGCTCGCTAGCGGGGGGGCCCTGTACGCAGTATTTT | CASSSLAGGPCTQYF
NA | once | TRBJ2-3 | TRBV9 | 15 | TGTGCCAGCAGCGGGAGTGCCCACACGGTAGATACGCAGTATTTT | CASSGSAHTVDTQYF
NA | NA | TRBJ1-4 | TRBV27 | 16 | TGTGCCAGCAGTTTATACTTCCCACCAACTAATGAAAAACTGTTTTTT | CASSLYFPPTNEKLFF
TRBD1 | NA | TRBJ1-3 | TRBV30 | 18 | TGTGCCTGGAGTGTAGCAGGGGGCCAGGTAGTTTCCGGAAACACCATATATTTT | CAWSVAGGQVVSGNTIYF
TRBD1 | NA | TRBJ2-7 | TRBV2 | 13 | TGTGCCAGCAGTGGACAGGGGGTTTACGAGCAGTACTTC | CASSGQGVYEQYF
TRBD1 | few | TRBJ1-5 | TRBV29-1 | 13 | TGCAGCGTCGCAGGGGGCGGCAATCAGCCCCAGCATTTT | CSVAGGGNQPQHF
NA | NA | TRBJ1-1 | TRBV4-1 | 15 | TGCGCCAGCAGCCAAATCCTCCTTAGGTCCGGGGGAGCTTTCTTT | CASSQILLRSGGAFF
TRBD1 | NA | TRBJ1-1 | TRBV29-1 | 14 | TGCAGCGTGAGCCCGACAGGGACGAACACTGAAGCTTTCTTT | CSVSPTGTNTEAFF
TRBD1 | NA | TRBJ2-1 | TRBV7-3 | 13 | TGTGCCAGCAGCCGGGACAGACACAATGAGCAGTTCTTC | CASSRDRHNEQFF
TRBD2 | NA | TRBJ2-1 | TRBV9 | 16 | TGTGCCAGCAGCGTAGACGCAGCGGGAGGTTTCGATGAGCAGTTCTTC | CASSVDAAGGFDEQFF
NA | NA | TRBJ2-5 | TRBV6-5 | 14 | TGTGCCAGCAGTTACCATGACACACAAGAGACCCAGTACTTC | CASSYHDTQETQYF
TRBD1 | NA | TRBJ1-1 | TRBV12-5 | 15 | TGTGCTAGTGGTTTGGCCAAAGAGGGGGCCACTGAAGCTTTCTTT | CASGLAKEGATEAFF
TRBD2 | NA | TRBJ2-1 | TRBV18 | 15 | TGTGCCAGCTCACCAAACGCGGGAGGACACAATGAGCAGTTCTTC | CASSPNAGGHNEQFF
TRBD2 | NA | TRBJ2-1 | TRBV7-2 | 15 | TGTGCCAGCAGCCCTACTAGCGGGAGATACAATGAGCAGTTCTTC | CASSPTSGRYNEQFF
TRBD1 | once | TRBJ1-5 | TRBV2 | 15 | TGTGCCAGCTCTCAAACCCGGGACAGCCGCCAGCCCCAGCATTTT | CASSQTRDSRQPQHF
TRBD1 | NA | TRBJ2-1 | TRBV7-3 | 16 | TGTGCCAGCAGCTCACAGGGGGTTGGACCCTACAATGAGCAGTTCTTC | CASSSQGVGPYNEQFF
TRBD1 | NA | TRBJ2-7 | TRBV29-1 | 15 | TGCAGCGTTGCAAATGCACCGGGGACAGCCTACGAGCAGTACTTC | CSVANAPGTAYEQYF
NA | few | TRBJ2-2 | TRBV10-3 | 15 | TGTGCCACCCACGCGGGGACGTCGAACACCGGGGAGCTGTTTTTT | CATHAGTSNTGELFF
TRBD1 | NA | TRBJ2-1 | TRBV5-1 | 16 | TGCGCCAGCAGCTTGGACGGGACAGGGTCCTACAATGAGCAGTTCTTC | CASSLDGTGSYNEQFF
TRBD2 | NA | TRBJ2-7 | TRBV30 | 14 | TGTGCCTGGAGGCCTCTACTAGCGGTTTACGAGCAGTACTTC | CAWRPLLAVYEQYF
NA | NA | TRBJ2-1 | TRBV5-4 | 16 | TGTGCCAGCAGCTTCGGAGGGGTGGGCTCCTACAATGAGCAGTTCTTC | CASSFGGVGSYNEQFF
NA | NA | TRBJ2-4 | TRBV2 | 14 | TGTGCCAGCGGCCCGCCCCGGCCGGGAAACATTCAGTACTTC | CASGPPRPGNIQYF
NA | few | TRBJ2-7 | TRBV19 | 13 | TGTGCCAGTAGCCAAAACACAGGGACCGAGCAGTACTTC | CASSQNTGTEQYF
NA | NA | TRBJ2-4 | TRBV6-1 | 10 | TGTGCCAGCAGTGACGAGTTGAGGTACTTC | CASSDELRYF
NA | NA | TRBJ2-2 | TRBV6-1 | 17 | TGTGCCAGCAGGGAACGTCTTGGCCCTGGGAACACCGGGGAGCTGTTTTTT | CASRERLGPGNTGELFF
NA | NA | TRBJ2-3 | TRBV27 | 13 | TGTGCCAGCAGTTTCCCCAACTCAGATACGCAGTATTTT | CASSFPNSDTQYF
TRBD1 | NA | TRBJ2-1 | TRBV9 | 13 | TGTGCCAGCAGCACAATTTTACAGGGGGCACAGTTCTTC | CASSTILQGAQFF
TRBD1 | NA | TRBJ1-6 | TRBV11-2 | 15 | TGTGCCAGCAGCTTAATCAGGGGGCAGAATTCACCCCTCCACTTT | CASSLIRGQNSPLHF
NA | once | TRBJ1-3 | TRBV4-1 | 15 | TGCGCCAGCAGCCAAGTGGGCCTCTCTGGAAACACCATATATTTT | CASSQVGLSGNTIYF
NA | NA | TRBJ1-3 | TRBV13 | 16 | TGTGCCAGCAGCGAGAGGGTCAAATCCACTGGAAACACCATATATTTT | CASSERVKSTGNTIYF
NA | NA | TRBJ2-1 | TRBV4-2 | 14 | TGTGCCAGCAGCGCCGGGGGCTCCTACAATGAGCAGTTCTTC | CASSAGGSYNEQFF
TRBD2 | NA | TRBJ2-5 | TRBV6-6 | 16 | TGTGCCAGCAGTTACACTCGGACTAGATGGAGGGAGACCCAGTACTTC | CASSYTRTRWRETQYF
NA | NA | TRBJ1-1 | TRBV27 | 16 | TGTGCCGCACCTAATACAATACAACAGGTTAACACTGAAGCTTTCTTT | CAAPNTIQQVNTEAFF
TRBD2 | NA | TRBJ2-1 | TRBV4-1 | 19 | TGCGCCAGCAGCCAGAAGGGACTAGCGGGGTCCCTCTCCTACAATGAGCAGTTCTTC | CASSQKGLAGSLSYNEQFF
TRBD1 | NA | TRBJ1-1 | TRBV7-6 | 14 | TGTGCCGCTGGAGGACAGGGTCCGAACACTGAAGCTTTCTTT | CAAGGQGPNTEAFF
NA | NA | TRBJ2-7 | TRBV5-1 | 14 | TGCGCCAGCAGCTCAGGACAGCCGACCTACGAGCAGTACTTC | CASSSGQPTYEQYF
TRBD2 | NA | TRBJ2-7 | TRBV19 | 15 | TGTGCCAGTACCTATGGGACTAGCGGGAGAAGCGAGCAGTACTTC | CASTYGTSGRSEQYF
NA | NA | TRBJ1-1 | TRBV11-2 | 12 | TGTGCCAGCAGCTTAGATTCCGCTGAAGCTTTCTTT | CASSLDSAEAFF
NA | NA | TRBJ1-1 | TRBV6-5 | 14 | TGTGCCAGCAGTGCCTGGACAGCGAGCACTGAAGCTTTCTTT | CASSAWTASTEAFF
NA | few | TRBJ1-2 | TRBV4-3 | 15 | TGCGCCAGCAGCCAAGACTATTCAGGCGTCTATGGCTACACCTTC | CASSQDYSGVYGYTF
TRBD1 | few | TRBJ2-1 | TRBV13 | 13 | TGTGCCAGCAGCGGGACAGTTTACAATGAGCAGTTCTTC | CASSGTVYNEQFF
TRBD1 | NA | TRBJ2-7 | TRBV5-6 | 16 | TGTGCCAGTACGCCGGGACAGGGGACCTACTCCTACGAGCAGTACTTC | CASTPGQGTYSYEQYF
NA | NA | TRBJ2-3 | TRBV9 | 14 | TGTGCCAGCAGCGCTCAGGGTTGGACAGATACGCAGTATTTT | CASSAQGWTDTQYF
NA | once | TRBJ2-7 | TRBV5-1 | 13 | TGCGCCAGCGGAAGGACAGCCTCCTACGAGCAGTACTTC | CASGRTASYEQYF